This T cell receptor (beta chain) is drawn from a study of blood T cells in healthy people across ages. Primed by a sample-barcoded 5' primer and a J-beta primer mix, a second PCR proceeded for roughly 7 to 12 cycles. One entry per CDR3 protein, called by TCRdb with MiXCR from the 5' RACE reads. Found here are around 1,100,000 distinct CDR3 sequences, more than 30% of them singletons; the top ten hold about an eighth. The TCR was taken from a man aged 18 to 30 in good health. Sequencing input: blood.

The CDR3 loop is CASSLELAGGNTQYF. Here the CDR3 DNA reads TGCGCCAGCAGCTTGGAGCTAGCGGGGGGTAATACGCAGTATTTT. The chain recombines TRBV5-1 with TRBJ2-3; the match to TRBD2 covers 11 bases. The CDR3 is made up of 15 amino acids. Germline V gives CDR1 SGHRS, CDR2 YFSETQ. V was clipped by 0 bases and J by 7 bases; unmatched bases: 4. The full variable domain, with the rest looked up from reference TRBV5-1 and TRBJ2-3, is KAGVTQTPRYLIKTRGQQVTLSCSPISGHRSVSWYQQTPGQGLQFLFEYFSETQRNKGNFPGRFSGRQFSNSRSEMNVSTLELGDSALYLCASSLELAGGNTQYFGPGTRLTVL.